This TCR beta chain was sequenced in a study of identifying expanded T cells in peripheral blood. Here immunoSEQ multiplex PCR was the method, and the copy in TCRdb shows in-frame clones only, minus some. The sample comprises under 70,000 clones, more than 75% of which are singletons, and around 4.7% rests with the top ten. This clone is a singleton in its sample. Its target is unknown. Healthy donors had no documented immune events, such as infections, while sampled. Study conclusions and caveats: Across healthy donors, higher total template counts meant significantly greater roughly two-week count variance. About 1.2 clones differed between technical replicates, versus around 15 and 19 over time.

Germline-derived CDR1 and CDR2 are MNHEY and SVGAGI. This CDR3 spans 15 amino acids. Deletions cut 5 bases from V and 4 bases from J, with 17 bases between. V and J are TRBV6-5 and TRBJ1-1; D remains ambiguous. The sequence derives from a person aged 18 to 70 in good health. The sequencing input was blood. The CDR3 sequence: CASSAQARGGTEAFF. CDR3 coding DNA: TGTGCCAGCAGTGCCCAGGCTCGGGGTGGCACTGAAGCTTTCTTT.